The TCR beta chain described here comes from a study of shared clonotypes between healthy human individuals. Germline CDR1 SGHVS, CDR2 FQNEAQ. Between the trimmed V and J ends, which lost 8 bases and 4 bases, there was a span of 17 bases. There are 14 residues in the CDR3. Assay: immunoSEQ multiplex PCR; the TCRdb copy retains only in-frame clones and omits some. The sample carries millions of clones, around 90% recorded once. The clonotype was recovered from a man aged 18 to 35 in good health. The sequencing sample was made of naive CD4+ T cells sorted from blood. Indicated subset: CD45RA+ positively selected. The J gene is TRBJ2-5, the V gene TRBV7-8, with D possibly matching TRBD2 (5 bases). CDR3 in amino acids: CASARLAFGETQYF. CDR3 coding DNA: TGTGCCAGCGCCCGGCTAGCCTTCGGAGAGACCCAGTACTTC.